Listed below are T cell receptor beta chains from one sample, sequenced in a study of PD-1 blockade in classical Hodgkin lymphoma. Sequencing was performed with immunoSEQ multiplex PCR; in TCRdb, only in-frame clones are kept and a portion is missing. The table shows 100,000 to 120,000 clones, with roughly nine tenths occurring only once. The source was peripheral blood mononuclear cells (PBMCs), collected before the second cycle of nivolumab. The receptor source for this set is a human donor with classical Hodgkin lymphoma. Each CDR3 is given without its conserved first and last residue.

cdr3_aa j_call v_call
ASSQEHGNYGYT TRBJ1-2 TRBV4-2
ASSHIKTGHMVEKLF TRBJ1-4 TRBV4-1
ASSYGTTYEQY TRBJ2-7 TRBV6-5
ATSRDPGGSLRGGYT TRBJ1-2 TRBV15
ASSQDDGTGAYEQY TRBJ2-7 TRBV4-1
ASSQEFSRTITDTQY TRBJ2-3 TRBV4-3
ASSIEWMNTEAF TRBJ1-1 TRBV19
ASSYGPEAF TRBJ1-1 TRBV5-1
ASSRIGLAGGPTAGELF TRBJ2-2 TRBV27
ASSSFSSSYNSPLH TRBJ1-6 TRBV6-5
ASSFAIDRNTEAF TRBJ1-1 TRBV7-2
ASSALAGQKNTEAF TRBJ1-1 TRBV6-1
ASSNIGELF TRBJ2-2 TRBV11-3
SHSSDQRRAF TRBJ1-1 TRBV29-1
ASSLGASGISYNEQF TRBJ2-1 TRBV11-2
ASSTRAPYEQY TRBJ2-7 TRBV28